The next 7 T cell receptor beta chains were all read from a single sample in a study of shared clonotypes between healthy human individuals. Assay used: immunoSEQ multiplex PCR; TCRdb lists only in-frame clones, some missing. The table shows hundreds of thousands of clones, with roughly 70% occurring only once. The sample comprised memory CD4+ T cells sorted from blood. The subset denotes: CD45RA-negative fraction. The source of these receptors is a woman between 25 and 40 years old in good health.

The chain combines TRBV6-5 with TRBJ2-5; no firm D call. Between the trimmed V and J ends, which lost 2 bases and 3 bases, there was a span of 7 bases. The germline CDR1 and CDR2 sequences are MNHEY and SVGAGI. This CDR3 contains 13 residues. CDR3 sequence reads: CASSYPAKETQYF. CDR3 nucleotide sequence: TGTGCCAGCAGTTACCCGGCTAAAGAGACCCAGTACTTC.

The V gene is TRBV11-1, the J gene TRBJ2-6; tentative D call: TRBD1 (6 bases). V was clipped by 5 bases and J by 2 bases, with 7 bases between them. The CDR3 is made up of 14 amino acids. The V gene's germline CDR1 is SGHAT and CDR2 FQDESV (reference sequence). The CDR3 loop reads CASSHRAGANVLTF. CDR3 DNA sequence: TGTGCCAGCAGCCACAGGGCTGGGGCCAACGTCCTGACTTTC.

With respect to this clone: Other DNA sequences in the same sample also yield this CDR3. CDR3 in amino acids: CASSLGERYGYTF. CDR3 bases: TGCGCCAGCAGCTTGGGAGAGAGGTATGGCTACACCTTC. This chain uses TRBV5-1 with TRBJ1-2, with D hard to call. Germline CDR1 reads SGHRS; CDR2 reads YFSETQ. This CDR3 spans 13 amino acids. V was cut by 0 bases and J by 5 bases, with 8 bases left in between. Complete variable domain (other parts from reference TRBV5-1 and TRBJ1-2): KAGVTQTPRYLIKTRGQQVTLSCSPISGHRSVSWYQQTPGQGLQFLFEYFSETQRNKGNFPGRFSGRQFSNSRSEMNVSTLELGDSALYLCASSLGERYGYTFGSGTRLTVV.

The rearrangement joins TRBV5-1 to TRBJ1-2, with TRBD1 identical over 9 bases. CDR1 and CDR2 (germline): SGHRS, YFSETQ. After removal of 4 bases from V and 1 base from J, the junction contained 11 bases not matched to a gene. The CDR3 is made up of 17 amino acids. The CDR3 DNA is TGCGCCAGCAGCCTCAACCCGGGACAGGGAGGTAACTATGGCTACACCTTC. It translates to CASSLNPGQGGNYGYTF.

V and J are TRBV10-1 and TRBJ2-5, with D possibly matching TRBD1 (5 bases). Trimming removed 6 bases at V and 3 bases at J, with 17 bases between. Germline loops: CDR1 WNHNN, CDR2 SYGVQD (reference sequence). The CDR3 runs 15 residues. Here the CDR3 reads CASSDTGHTEETQYF. Written as DNA, the CDR3 is TGCGCCAGCAGCGACACAGGACACACAGAAGAGACCCAGTACTTC.

V gene TRBV4-2 combines with J gene TRBJ1-5, with D possibly matching TRBD1 (6 bases). The CDR3 has 15 amino acids. Trimming stripped 4 bases from V and 0 bases from J, with 10 bases between. Germline V gives CDR1 LGHNA, CDR2 YNFKEQ. The CDR3 is CASSRRTDSNQPQHF. Written as DNA, the CDR3 is TGTGCCAGCAGCCGCAGGACAGATAGCAATCAGCCCCAGCATTTT.

This clone was detected only a few times. The V and J genes are TRBV6-1 and TRBJ2-7; D not resolved. V lost 5 bases, J lost 6 bases, and 14 bases lay in between. CDR3 length: 13 amino acids. Germline V gene sequence: CDR1 MNHNS, CDR2 SASEGT. CDR3 DNA: TGTGCCAGCAGTTTACCGGGTCTTCCCGAGCAGTACTTC. As protein: CASSLPGLPEQYF.